The clone carrying this TCR beta chain was counted a single time. Its antigen is not known. The data originate from a study of blood T cells in healthy people across ages. For the second PCR, which ran for roughly 6 to 12 cycles, a sample-barcoded 5' primer and a J-beta primer mix were used. MiXCR was run by TCRdb on the 5' RACE reads, yielding one entry per CDR3 protein. The data contain roughly 680,000 distinct CDR3 sequences, around 50% of them singletons. Germline CDR1 and CDR2: SQVTM and ANQGSEA. The CDR3 totals 13 residues. Trimming removed 6 bases from V and 1 base from J, with 9 bases in between. General study results and limits: Roughly linearly, TCR beta diversity per million T cells fell as age increased.

The specimen was blood. The clonotype originates from a woman of 80 years or more in good health. The J gene is TRBJ2-2, the V gene TRBV29-1, with D uncertain. CDR3 in amino acids: CSVPKRNTGELFF. Written as DNA, the CDR3 is TGCAGCGTCCCAAAGCGGAACACCGGGGAGCTGTTTTTT.